These T cell receptor beta chains were read from a single sample in a study of technical replicates of blood from a handful of donors. Libraries were prepared by immunoSEQ multiplex PCR; TCRdb keeps only in-frame clonotypes and omits some of them. The table lists roughly 70,000 clones, 93% of them singletons. What was sequenced was T cells isolated from PBMCs. Receptors were obtained from a human donor in good health. Both conserved end residues are part of each CDR3.

cdr3_length,j_call,v_call,cdr3_aa
16,TRBJ1-5,TRBV7-9,CASSLARTSGTQPQHF
15,TRBJ2-1,TRBV2,CASSEDRGAYNEQFF
14,TRBJ1-5,TRBV5-1,CASSTGDGNQPQHF
16,TRBJ2-3,TRBV10-2,CASSPKYSGGTDTQYF
14,TRBJ2-7,TRBV5-1,CASSLPDRVKEQYF
14,TRBJ2-3,TRBV6-5,CASSPTSLPDTQYF
15,TRBJ1-2,TRBV13,CASSDRDRVDYGYTF
14,TRBJ2-1,TRBV10-1,CASSPTGWSNEQFF
14,TRBJ2-7,TRBV25-1,CASSEGQGLVEQYF
18,TRBJ2-1,TRBV6-1,CASSVSLAGGRSYNEQFF